This T cell receptor (beta chain) derives from a study of naive and memory T cell subsets. CDR3 length: 15 residues. The germline V gene has CDR1 MGHRA and CDR2 YSYEKL. The germline V and J ends were trimmed by 5 bases and 6 bases, with 16 bases remaining between them. As regards this clonotype: Its antigen remains unidentified.

Study-level findings and limits: Clonotypes are single alpha or beta chains, not paired receptors.

Both TRBC1 and TRBC2 were covered by a beta constant-region primer of two equimolar oligonucleotides. Ligated cDNA was amplified by four rounds of PCR with nested alpha and beta constant-region primers and SP2. In TCRdb, the UMI-ligation and nested PCR reads were re-called with MiXCR into one record per CDR3 protein. The sample carries 80,000 or so distinct CDR3 sequences, about 9.9% recorded once. The TCR was taken from a human donor in good health. Sequenced input: naive CD8+ T cells from blood. The chain links TRBV4-1 to TRBJ2-2; D possibly corresponds to TRBD2 (6 bases). This CDR3 reads CASSFGTHFAGELFF. The CDR3 DNA is TGCGCCAGCAGCTTTGGGACTCATTTCGCCGGGGAGCTGTTTTTT.